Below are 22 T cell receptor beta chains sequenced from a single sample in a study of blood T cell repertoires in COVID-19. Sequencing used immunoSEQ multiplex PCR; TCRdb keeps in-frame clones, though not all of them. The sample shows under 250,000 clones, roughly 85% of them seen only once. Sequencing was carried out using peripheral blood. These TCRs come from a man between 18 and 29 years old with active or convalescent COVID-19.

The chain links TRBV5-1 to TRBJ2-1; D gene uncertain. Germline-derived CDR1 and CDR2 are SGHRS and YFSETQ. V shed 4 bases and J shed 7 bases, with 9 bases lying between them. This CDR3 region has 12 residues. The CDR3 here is CASSPQWNEQFF. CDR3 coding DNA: TGCGCCAGCAGCCCCCAGTGGAATGAGCAGTTCTTC.

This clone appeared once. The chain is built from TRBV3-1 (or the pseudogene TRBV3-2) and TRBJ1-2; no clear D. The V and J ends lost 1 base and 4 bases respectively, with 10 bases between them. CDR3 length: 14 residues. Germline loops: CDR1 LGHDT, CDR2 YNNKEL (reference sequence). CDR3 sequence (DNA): TGTGCCAGCAGCCAAGCTGAGCCGCCCTATGGCTACACCTTC. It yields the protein CASSQAEPPYGYTF.

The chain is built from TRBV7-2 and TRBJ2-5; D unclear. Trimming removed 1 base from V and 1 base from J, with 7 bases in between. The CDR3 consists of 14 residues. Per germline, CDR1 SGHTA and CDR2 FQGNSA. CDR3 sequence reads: CASSLVTSQETQYF. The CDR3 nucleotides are TGTGCCAGCAGCTTAGTTACTTCCCAAGAGACCCAGTACTTC.

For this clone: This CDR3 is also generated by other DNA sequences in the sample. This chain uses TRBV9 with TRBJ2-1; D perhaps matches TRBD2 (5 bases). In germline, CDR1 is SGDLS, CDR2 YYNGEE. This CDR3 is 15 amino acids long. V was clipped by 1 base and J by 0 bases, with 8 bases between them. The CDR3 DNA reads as TGTGCCAGCAGCGTAACGGGGAGCTCCTACAATGAGCAGTTCTTC. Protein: CASSVTGSSYNEQFF.

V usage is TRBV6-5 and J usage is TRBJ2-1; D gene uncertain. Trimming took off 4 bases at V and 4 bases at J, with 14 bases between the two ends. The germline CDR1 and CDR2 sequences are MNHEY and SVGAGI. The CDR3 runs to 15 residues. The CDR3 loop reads CASSFTQREYNEQFF. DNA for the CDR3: TGTGCCAGCAGTTTTACCCAGCGAGAATACAATGAGCAGTTCTTC.

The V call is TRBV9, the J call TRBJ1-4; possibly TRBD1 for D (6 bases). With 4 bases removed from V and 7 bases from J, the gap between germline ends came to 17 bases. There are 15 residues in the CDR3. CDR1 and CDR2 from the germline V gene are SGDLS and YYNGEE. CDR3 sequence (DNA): TGTGCCAGCAGCTCCCAAGGGGGATTAGGTGAAAAACTGTTTTTT. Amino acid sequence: CASSSQGGLGEKLFF. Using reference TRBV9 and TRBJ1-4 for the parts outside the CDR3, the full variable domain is DSGVTQTPKHLITATGQRVTLRCSPRSGDLSVYWYQQSLDQGLQFLIQYYNGEERAKGNILERFSAQQFPDLHSELNLSSLELGDSALYFCASSSQGGLGEKLFFGSGTQLSVL.

The CDR3 here is CASGLARQGNYGYTF. CDR3 DNA: TGTGCTAGTGGTTTGGCACGCCAGGGGAACTATGGCTACACCTTC. The V gene is TRBV12-5, the J gene TRBJ1-2; TRBD1 is a possible D gene (6 bases). The CDR3 loop spans 15 amino acids. V was cut by 1 base and J by 2 bases, with 11 bases left in between. Germline loops: CDR1 LGHNT, CDR2 FRNRAP.

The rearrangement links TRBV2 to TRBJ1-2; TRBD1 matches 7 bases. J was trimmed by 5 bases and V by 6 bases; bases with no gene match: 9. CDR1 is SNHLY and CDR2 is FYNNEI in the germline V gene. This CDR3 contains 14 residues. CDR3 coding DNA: TGTGCCAGCAGCCCCGACAGGGAAGGGTATGGCTACACCTTC. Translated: CASSPDREGYGYTF. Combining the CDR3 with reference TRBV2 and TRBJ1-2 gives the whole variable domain EPEVTQTPSHQVTQMGQEVILRCVPISNHLYFYWYRQILGQKVEFLVSFYNNEISEKSEIFDDQFSVERPDGSNFTLKIRSTKLEDSAMYFCASSPDREGYGYTFGSGTRLTVV.

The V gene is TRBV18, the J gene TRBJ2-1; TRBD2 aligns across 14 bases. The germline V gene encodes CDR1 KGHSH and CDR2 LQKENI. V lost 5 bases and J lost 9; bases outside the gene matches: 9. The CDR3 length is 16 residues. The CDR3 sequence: CASSTRLAGGEGEQFF. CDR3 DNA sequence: TGTGCCAGCTCAACTCGACTAGCGGGAGGGGAGGGTGAGCAGTTCTTC.

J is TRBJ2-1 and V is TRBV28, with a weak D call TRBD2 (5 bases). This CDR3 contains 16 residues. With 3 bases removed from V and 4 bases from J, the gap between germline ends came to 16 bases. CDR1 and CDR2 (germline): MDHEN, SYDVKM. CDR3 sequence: CASSFLASLAYNEQFF. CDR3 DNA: TGTGCCAGCAGTTTTCTGGCTAGCCTCGCTTACAATGAGCAGTTCTTC.

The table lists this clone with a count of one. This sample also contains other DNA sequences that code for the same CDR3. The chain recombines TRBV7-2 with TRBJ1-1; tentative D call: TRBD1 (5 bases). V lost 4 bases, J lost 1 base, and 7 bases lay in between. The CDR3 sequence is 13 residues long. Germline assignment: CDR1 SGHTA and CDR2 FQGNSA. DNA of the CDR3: TGTGCCAGCAGCTCCCAGGGGAACACTGAAGCTTTCTTT. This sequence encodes CASSSQGNTEAFF. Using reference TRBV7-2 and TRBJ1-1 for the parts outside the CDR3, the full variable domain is GAGVSQSPSNKVTEKGKDVELRCDPISGHTALYWYRQSLGQGLEFLIYFQGNSAPDKSGLPSDRFSAERTGGSVSTLTIQRTQQEDSAVYLCASSSQGNTEAFFGQGTRLTVV.

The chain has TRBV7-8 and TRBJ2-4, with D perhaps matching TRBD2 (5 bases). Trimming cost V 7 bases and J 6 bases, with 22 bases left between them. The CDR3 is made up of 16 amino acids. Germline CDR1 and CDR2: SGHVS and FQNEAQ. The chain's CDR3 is CASTKLPEGGRNIQYF. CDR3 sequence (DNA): TGTGCCAGCACCAAATTACCCGAGGGCGGTAGAAACATTCAGTACTTC.

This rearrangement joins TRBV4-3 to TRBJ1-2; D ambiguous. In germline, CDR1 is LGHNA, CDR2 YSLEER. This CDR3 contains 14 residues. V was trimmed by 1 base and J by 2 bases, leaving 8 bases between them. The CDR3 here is CASSQGELNYGYTF. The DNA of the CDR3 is TGCGCCAGCAGCCAAGGGGAGCTAAACTATGGCTACACCTTC.

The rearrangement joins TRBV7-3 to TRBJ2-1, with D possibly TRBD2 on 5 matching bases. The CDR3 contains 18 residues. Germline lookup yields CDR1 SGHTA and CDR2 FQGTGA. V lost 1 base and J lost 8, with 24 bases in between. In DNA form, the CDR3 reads TGTGCCAGCAGCTTAAAAGGTCGGCGGGTTTCCCTTTGGGATGAGCAGTTCTTC. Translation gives CASSLKGRRVSLWDEQFF. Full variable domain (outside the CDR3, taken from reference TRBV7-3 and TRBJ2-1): GAGVSQTPSNKVTEKGKYVELRCDPISGHTALYWYRQSLGQGPEFLIYFQGTGAADDSGLPNDRFFAVRPEGSVSTLKIQRTERGDSAVYLCASSLKGRRVSLWDEQFFGPGTRLTVL.

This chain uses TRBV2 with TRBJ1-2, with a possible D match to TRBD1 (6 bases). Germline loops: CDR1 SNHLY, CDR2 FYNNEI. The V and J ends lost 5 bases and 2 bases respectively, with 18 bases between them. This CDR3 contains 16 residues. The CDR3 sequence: CASSQGGGQGNYGYTF. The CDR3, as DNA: TGTGCCAGCAGTCAAGGGGGTGGTCAGGGGAACTATGGCTACACCTTC.

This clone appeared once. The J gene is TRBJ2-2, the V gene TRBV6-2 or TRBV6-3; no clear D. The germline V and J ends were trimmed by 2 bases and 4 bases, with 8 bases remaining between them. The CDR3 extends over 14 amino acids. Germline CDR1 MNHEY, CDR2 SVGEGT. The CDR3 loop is CASSYLRSTGELFF. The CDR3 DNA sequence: TGTGCCAGCAGTTACCTCCGCAGCACCGGGGAGCTGTTTTTT.

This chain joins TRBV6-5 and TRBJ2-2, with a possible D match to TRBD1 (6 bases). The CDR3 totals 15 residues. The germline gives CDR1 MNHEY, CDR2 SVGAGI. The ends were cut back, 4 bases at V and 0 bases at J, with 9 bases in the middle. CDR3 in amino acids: CASSSRTANTGELFF. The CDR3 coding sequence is TGTGCCAGCAGTTCGAGGACAGCGAACACCGGGGAGCTGTTTTTT.

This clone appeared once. Here the CDR3 reads CASSFVGGTYGYTF. The CDR3 nucleotides read TGTGCCAGCAGTTTCGTAGGAGGGACCTATGGCTACACCTTC. The chain combines TRBV27 with TRBJ1-2; D possibly corresponds to TRBD1 (5 bases). Germline-derived CDR1 and CDR2 are MNHEY and SMNVEV (reference sequence). The CDR3 has 14 amino acids. With 3 bases removed from V and 4 bases from J, the gap between germline ends came to 12 bases.

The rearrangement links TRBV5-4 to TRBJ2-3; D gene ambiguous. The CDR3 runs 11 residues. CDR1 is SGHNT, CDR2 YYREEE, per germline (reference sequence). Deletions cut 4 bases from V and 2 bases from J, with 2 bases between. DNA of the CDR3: TGTGCCAGCAGCCACACAGATACGCAGTATTTT. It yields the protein CASSHTDTQYF.

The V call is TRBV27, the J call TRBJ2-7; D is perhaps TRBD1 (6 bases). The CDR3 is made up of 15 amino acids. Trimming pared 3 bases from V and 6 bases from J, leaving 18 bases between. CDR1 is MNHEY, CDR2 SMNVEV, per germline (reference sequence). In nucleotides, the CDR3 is TGTGCCAGCAGTTTGTCAGGGGTTAGTTTTGGCGAGCAGTACTTC. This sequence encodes CASSLSGVSFGEQYF.

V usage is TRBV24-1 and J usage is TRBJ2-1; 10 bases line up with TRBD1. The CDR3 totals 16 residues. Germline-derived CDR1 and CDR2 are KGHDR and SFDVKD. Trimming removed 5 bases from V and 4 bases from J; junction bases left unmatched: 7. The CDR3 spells CATSGGQGSPYNEQFF. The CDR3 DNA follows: TGTGCCACCAGTGGGGGACAGGGGAGCCCTTACAATGAGCAGTTCTTC.

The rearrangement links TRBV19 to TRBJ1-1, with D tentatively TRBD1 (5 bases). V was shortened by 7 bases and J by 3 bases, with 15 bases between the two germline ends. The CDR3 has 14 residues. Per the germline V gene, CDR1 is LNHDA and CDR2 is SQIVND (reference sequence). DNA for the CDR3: TGTGCCAGTATGGTTTCGGGGGACCACACTGAAGCTTTCTTT. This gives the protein CASMVSGDHTEAFF.